The TCR beta chain under discussion was sequenced for a study of blood T cell repertoires in COVID-19. The repertoire was sequenced with immunoSEQ multiplex PCR; TCRdb's copy has only in-frame clones and lacks some. The table lists roughly 50,000 clones, about 85% of them singletons. The receptor's source is a human donor in a cohort sampled during active COVID-19. The material sequenced was peripheral blood.

For the CDR3, the DNA is TGTGCCAGCAGTACAGGGGGAGGAAAGCCCCAGCATTTT. Protein product: CASSTGGGKPQHF. The V and J genes are TRBV2 and TRBJ1-5; TRBD1 matches at 8 bases. V was pared by 5 bases and J by 8 bases, with 5 bases of the junction left unmatched. Germline V gives CDR1 SNHLY, CDR2 FYNNEI. The CDR3 spans 13 residues.